The sequence of this T cell receptor beta chain was determined in a study of long-term antiretroviral therapy in people with HIV (dated by TCRdb to between 2022 and 2023). The study in broad terms: The earliest samples were collected roughly a decade before the 2015 WHO recommendation for immediate ART, at a time when ART was usually postponed until CD4 counts fell. Test extractions of a monoclonal T-cell line alongside approximately 34 polyclonal samples showed no cross-contamination during QIAcube processing. Of the roughly 31 participants with HIV, roughly 10 were female. A retrospective serial study tested whether changes in peripheral blood TRB repertoire composition and diversity were associated with ART initiation and durable HIV suppression. A total of some 200 cryopreserved PBMC samples came from 25 to 30 adults with confirmed HIV infection and were collected serially over a mean of about 6 years (range 1-12). The study at large found these results: HIV repertoires had narrower CDR3 length ranges than controls, and the network structure suggested an antigen-experienced repertoire that shifted only slightly toward naive after ART. The repertoire was dominated across all time points by expanded TRB clones identified before ART initiation, although this dominance was seen to fluctuate and to decrease in many PLHIV after ART. The samples span the years 2004 to 2017, and the ART regimens used may be less effective than current regimens. Since PBMC availability was limited, sequencing covered only the TCR beta chain, with no alpha chain pairing. Because pre-ART samples had limited cell numbers, unsorted PBMC were profiled rather than sorted CD4+ and CD8+ T cells. No data were available on ART adherence, viral resistance or therapy changes, limiting inferences about post-ART repertoire changes. Starting ART was linked to a significant rise in TRB diversity, yet even after long-term ART the diversity remained significantly lower than in transplant donor controls.

This clone appeared a few times. What antigen it recognizes has not been identified. Base quality data are lacking; no much larger clone is found one base away. The junction carries 7 bases between V and J, which are trimmed by 1 base and 4 bases respectively. CDR1 and CDR2 are read off the germline V gene (reference sequence) as MNHEY and SMNVEV. From its cysteine to its phenylalanine, the CDR3 spans 13 amino acids. CDR3 DNA only is kept here, 39 bases in frame from base 1. Participants were included only if at least one PBMC sample before ART initiation and at least two post-ART samples were available. All participants with HIV were treated in the United States of America. Cryopreserved samples of roughly 0.95-10 million PBMC were thawed and washed before DNA extraction. At the time of the earliest PBMC sample, participants with HIV were aged between about 23 and 55 years. Per participant, PBMC samples came from 1-4 timepoints prior to ART initiation and 2-8 timepoints following ART initiation, for a median of 7 samples. For every participant, serial HIV viral load, CD4+ T-cell count, ART history and demographic data were obtained. A Qiagen kit on a QIAcube was used to extract genomic DNA from unsorted PBMC, with samples processed in batches of 12.

Sequencing of the TRB variable region was done with the immunoSEQ hsTCRB v3.0 assay at survey level resolution. The target sequencing depth for TRB was about 40,000-50,000 T-cell genomes per sample. TRB libraries were pooled and sequenced on an Illumina MiSeq using a v3 150-cycle kit. Under the source paper's analysis protocol: Repertoire analysis was performed in R inside a reproducible Nextflow workflow that covered QC, data transformation and analysis. Custom analyses were implemented in LymphoSeq2, an R package for AIRR-Seq data exploration. A handful of samples yielding fewer than 5000 total TRB sequences were excluded, leaving 188 analyzed HIV repertoires. Among the roughly 190 retained HIV repertoires, approximately 59 were collected before ART initiation and 120 to 130 after ART initiation. Each repertoire was downsampled to 5000 TRB nucleotide sequences, and summary statistics were averaged across 100 downsampling iterations. TRB sequences were retained for analysis only if CDR3 regions of at least seven amino acids were present. Two measures captured diversity: a Shannon entropy-derived clonality score and the Gini coefficient. In repertoire networks, the top 5000 CDR3 amino acid sequences were linked whenever an edit distance of one separated two sequences. For TRB CDR3 amino acid sequences, GLIPH2 was used to predict antigen specificity groups and MHC restriction. To flag known associations with CMV, EBV, HIV or tissue antigens, CDR3 amino acid sequences were compared against VDJdb and McPAS-TCR. Pre-ART, post-ART and control groups were compared with Wilcoxon signed-rank tests and Holm-Bonferroni correction. The table was pulled from immuneACCESS by TCRdb, which kept in-frame rearrangements only. Such tables lose some clones; where checked, under half of the loss comes from unresolved V genes, and the rest has no known cause. V, J and clone size are taken as reported in that table, and D and trimming were inferred from the DNA itself. Counted in this sample were roughly 21,000 clones; approximately 79% of them appeared once. Of the sample, roughly a tenth is held by the ten largest clones.

The TCR originated in a middle-aged woman with HIV. This receptor chain uses TRBV27 and TRBJ1-2, with no D gene named confidently. The sequences come from unsorted PBMCs, collected 4.1 years after starting antiretroviral therapy. Read as DNA, the sequence is TGTGCCAGCAGTTTATATTCGGGCTATGGCTACACCTTC. It translates as CASSLYSGYGYTF.